This T cell receptor beta chain is from a study of shared clonotypes between healthy human individuals. Profiled with immunoSEQ multiplex PCR; TCRdb holds only in-frame clones, not every one. Of 2.3 million or so clones listed, about 92% are singletons. This CDR3 contains 16 residues. V was cut by 7 bases and J by 1 base, with 19 bases left in between. In germline, CDR1 is SNHLY, CDR2 FYNNEI. Sequenced material: naive CD4+ T cells from PBMCs. Described subset: CD45RA+ positively selected. The sequence was obtained from a man between 18 and 35 years old in good health. Some clones in this sample may be carry-over from other donors' samples. The chain uses TRBV2 and TRBJ1-1; TRBD1 is a possible D gene (6 bases). The CDR3 here is CASTSSYRVANTEAFF. CDR3 coding DNA: TGTGCCAGCACTTCGAGTTACAGGGTGGCGAACACTGAAGCTTTCTTT.